This T cell receptor (beta chain) was obtained from a study of early T cells in non-severe SARS-CoV-2 infection. About the research overall: Sequencing was performed on bulk RNA from unsorted whole blood, leaving chains unpaired. Overall study findings and caveats: The matching step, a VDJdb search, favored anti-spike CD8 responses and missed private and CD4 specificities.

The protocol attached unique molecular identifiers to individual cDNA molecules. A single record per CDR3 protein comes from TCRdb applying MiXCR to the 5' RACE reads. The table lists tens of thousands of distinct CDR3 sequences, 12% of them singletons. The germline V gene has CDR1 MNHEY and CDR2 SVGAGI. With 6 bases removed from V and 2 bases from J, the gap between germline ends came to 10 bases. CDR3 length: 13 residues. Points on this clonotype: Its antigen remains unknown.

Sequencing was performed on whole blood. The chain joins TRBV6-5 to TRBJ2-5, with unresolved D. This clonotype was obtained from an adult who was a healthcare worker with PCR-confirmed SARS-CoV-2 infection or an uninfected control (not recorded which). In DNA, the CDR3 is TGTGCCAGCAGCCCCTGGTTGCAAGAGACCCAGTACTTC. This encodes CASSPWLQETQYF.